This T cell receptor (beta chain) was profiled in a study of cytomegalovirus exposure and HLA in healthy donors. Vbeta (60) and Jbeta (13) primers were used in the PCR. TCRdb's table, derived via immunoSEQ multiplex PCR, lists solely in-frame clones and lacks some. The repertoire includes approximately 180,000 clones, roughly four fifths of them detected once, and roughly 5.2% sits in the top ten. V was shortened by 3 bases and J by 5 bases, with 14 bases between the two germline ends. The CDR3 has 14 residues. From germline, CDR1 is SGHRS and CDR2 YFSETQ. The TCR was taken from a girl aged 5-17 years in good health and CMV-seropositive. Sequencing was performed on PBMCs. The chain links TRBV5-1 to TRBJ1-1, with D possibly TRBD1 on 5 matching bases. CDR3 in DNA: TGCGCCAGCAGCTCCCAGGGAGGGGTGACTGAAGCTTTCTTT. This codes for CASSSQGGVTEAFF.